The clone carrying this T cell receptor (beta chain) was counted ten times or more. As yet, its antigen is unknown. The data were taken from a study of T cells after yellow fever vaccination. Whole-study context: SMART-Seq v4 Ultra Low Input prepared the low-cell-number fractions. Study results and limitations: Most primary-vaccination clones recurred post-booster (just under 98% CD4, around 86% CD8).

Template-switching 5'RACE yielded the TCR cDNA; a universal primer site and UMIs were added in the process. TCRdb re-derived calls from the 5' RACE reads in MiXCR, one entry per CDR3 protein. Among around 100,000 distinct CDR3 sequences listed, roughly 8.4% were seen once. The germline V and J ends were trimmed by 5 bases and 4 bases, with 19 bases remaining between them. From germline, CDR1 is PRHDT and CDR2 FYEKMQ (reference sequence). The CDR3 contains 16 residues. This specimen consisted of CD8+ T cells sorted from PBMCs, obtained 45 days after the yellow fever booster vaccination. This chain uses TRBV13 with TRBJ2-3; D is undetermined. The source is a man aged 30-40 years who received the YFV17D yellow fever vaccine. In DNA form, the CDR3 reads TGTGCCAGCAGCCCTCGTATAGGCTTTGGCGCAGATACGCAGTATTTT. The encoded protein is CASSPRIGFGADTQYF.